This is a list of T cell receptor beta chains from one sample in a study of persistence of HIV-infected CD4 T cells. The antigens of these receptors remain unknown. Data came from immunoSEQ multiplex PCR; TCRdb stores just in-frame clones and leaves some out. The data show some 8,000 clones, with around 67% seen just once and 15% to 20% held by the top ten. The sequences come from CD4+ T cells sorted from PBMCs after approximately 20-hour stimulation, collected from a patient who received antiretroviral therapy. The origin of the receptors is an adult man with HIV who was CMV-seropositive. Each CDR3 is given with its conserved first and last residue.

j_call v_call cdr3_aa
TRBJ1-1 TRBV15 CATSRDVYRGGMNTEAFF
TRBJ2-2 TRBV5-1 CASSPGTGYTGELFF
TRBJ1-5 TRBV7-2 CASSLVQDQPQHF
TRBJ1-2 TRBV5-4 CASSLQGADGYTF
TRBJ1-2 TRBV6-4 CASSDRGKGGYTF
TRBJ2-1 TRBV19 CASSIDQSGMGKQFF
TRBJ2-1 TRBV6-6 CASSGTGWEQFF
TRBJ2-1 TRBV7-3 CASSSRQGNEQFF
TRBJ1-1 TRBV5-1 CASSPDLGREAFF
TRBJ2-7 TRBV7-2 CASSPGTGGLREQYF
TRBJ2-7 TRBV27 CASKQQGVRSSYEQYF
TRBJ2-7 TRBV15 CATGRDTQRGQYF
TRBJ1-4 TRBV15 CATSRDPQPNEKLFF
TRBJ1-2 TRBV11-2 CASSQGTGLVGYTF
TRBJ2-1 TRBV7-2 CASSLVGTGSYNEQFF
TRBJ2-5 TRBV19 CASSIDHSSGRETQYF
TRBJ1-2 TRBV7-9 CASSLDRTNGYTF
TRBJ1-5 TRBV11-2 CASSLDRLNQPQHF
TRBJ2-7 TRBV30 CAWSVPPSRPEQYF
TRBJ2-5 TRBV5-4 CASSPAAQETQYF
TRBJ1-1 TRBV11-1 CASSPGGRDTEAFF
TRBJ1-5 TRBV7-2 CASSSPPGHDSNQPQHF
TRBJ1-1 TRBV29-1 CSVESPGLNTEAFF
TRBJ1-2 TRBV2 CASSENLRRVENYGYTF
TRBJ2-5 TRBV5-1 CASSLASGEEGTQYF
TRBJ2-5 TRBV6-2/TRBV6-3 CASSYLQTQYF
TRBJ2-7 TRBV11-1 CASSHRGLSYEQYF
TRBJ2-1 TRBV13 CASSVVTRPEGNEQFF
TRBJ1-2 TRBV7-9 CASSLIGDNYGYTF
TRBJ1-1 TRBV4-1 CASSPRDRVHTEAFF
TRBJ2-4 TRBV5-4 CASSLGTGEVDIQYF
TRBJ2-6 TRBV4-2 CASSQEGQGAVGANVLTF
TRBJ1-4 TRBV3-1/TRBV3-2 CASSQARGRDWREKLFF
TRBJ2-7 TRBV6-5 CASSPGLVSYEQYF
TRBJ1-1 TRBV30 CAWSDGFNTEAFF